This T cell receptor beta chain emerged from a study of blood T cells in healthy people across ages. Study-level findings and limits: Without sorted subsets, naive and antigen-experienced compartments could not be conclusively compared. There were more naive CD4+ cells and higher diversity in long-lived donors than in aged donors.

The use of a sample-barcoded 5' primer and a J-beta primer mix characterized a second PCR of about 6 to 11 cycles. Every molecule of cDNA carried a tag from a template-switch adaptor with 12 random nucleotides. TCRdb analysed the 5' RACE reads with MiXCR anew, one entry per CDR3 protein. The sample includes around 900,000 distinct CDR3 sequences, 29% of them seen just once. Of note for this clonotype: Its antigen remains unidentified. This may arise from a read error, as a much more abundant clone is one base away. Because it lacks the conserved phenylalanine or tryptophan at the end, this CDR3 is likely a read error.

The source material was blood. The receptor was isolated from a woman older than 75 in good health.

DNA of the CDR3: TGTGCCAGCACGGCAGGCTGGCGGGGGATCGCAGATACGCAGTATTCT. As protein: CASTAGWRGIADTQYS. The chain links TRBV12-3 or TRBV12-4 to TRBJ2-3; TRBD2 aligns across 7 bases. V lost 7 bases and J lost 4; bases outside the gene matches: 14. The CDR3 spans 16 residues.